The sequence of this T cell receptor beta chain was determined in a study of CD4 T cells in relation to SARS-CoV-2 and coronaviruses. Background on the study: TCR beta CDR3s were sequenced after approximately 9-day antigen culture of PBMCs.

Points from the study as a whole: This crossreactivity analysis covered spike protein alone, no other viral proteins. Compared with monoreactive clones, crossreactive clones showed significantly weaker SARS-CoV-2 expansion.

The CDR3 extends over 13 amino acids. Germline CDR1 reads SGHTA; CDR2 reads FQGTGA. The germline V and J ends were trimmed by 5 bases and 8 bases, with 12 bases remaining between them. CD4+ T cells from unexposed donors were obtained before the COVID-19 pandemic (2011-2018). Isolation of CD4+ T cells took place after about 9 days in culture. Unexposed-donor CD4+ T cells were probed with SARS-CoV-2 S/N and four cold-coronavirus spikes, cells permitting. Concerning this clone itself: What it binds is unknown.

Assay used: immunoSEQ multiplex PCR; TCRdb lists only in-frame clones, some missing. Among under 30,000 clones listed, 60% to 80% were seen once. The receptor was derived from a human donor in good health. Material: CD4+ T cells from PBMCs, cultured in vitro. The J gene is TRBJ2-2, the V gene TRBV7-3, with unresolved D. CDR3 protein: CASSQGPSGELFF. The CDR3 region has the DNA TGTGCCAGCAGCCAAGGTCCCTCTGGGGAGCTGTTTTTT. The variable domain in full, completed from reference TRBV7-3 and TRBJ2-2, reads GAGVSQTPSNKVTEKGKYVELRCDPISGHTALYWYRQSLGQGPEFLIYFQGTGAADDSGLPNDRFFAVRPEGSVSTLKIQRTERGDSAVYLCASSQGPSGELFFGEGSRLTVL.